This T cell receptor beta chain was recorded in a study of cytomegalovirus exposure and HLA in healthy donors. The CDR3 spans 15 residues. Trimming pared 8 bases from V and 14 bases from J, leaving 28 bases between. Germline CDR1 is MNHEY and CDR2 is SMNVEV (reference sequence). PCR involved 60 Vbeta and 13 Jbeta primers. Profiled with immunoSEQ multiplex PCR; TCRdb holds only in-frame clones, not every one. The table records around 100,000 clones, approximately 80% of them present only once. This sequence was found in a female donor in good health and CMV-seropositive. This chain links TRBV27 with TRBJ2-1, with a weak D call TRBD2 (5 bases). The specimen was PBMCs. The CDR3 loop reads CASGSTLRGGMGKFF. The CDR3, as DNA: TGTGCCAGCGGCTCCACGCTTCGGGGTGGGATGGGGAAGTTCTTC.